The clone carrying this TCR beta chain was seen only a few times. In the study's own analysis: By means of reference gene primer amplification, nucleated cell counts were estimated. Repertoires were generated with immunoSEQ multiplex PCR, while TCRdb's copy carries only in-frame clones and drops some. V, J and clone size reflect that table, while D and trimming were determined from the DNA. The repertoire holds under 150,000 clones, with almost 85% as singletons. Per the germline V gene, CDR1 is MNHEY and CDR2 is SVGEGT. J lost 5 bases, V lost 6 bases, and 6 bases had no gene match. The CDR3 sequence is 16 residues long. These data belong to a study of blood T cell repertoires in COVID-19. Background on the study: Samples representing acute and convalescent COVID-19 were sourced from the United States, Italy and Spain. From T cells, B-cell-depleted T cells, or PBMCs came the material, which was cDNA or gDNA.

V gene TRBV6-2 or TRBV6-3 combines with J gene TRBJ2-2; 13 bases map to TRBD2. Sequenced: peripheral blood. The receptor was isolated from a man in his sixties or seventies with active or convalescent COVID-19. CDR3 DNA: TGTGCCAGCAGCCGGACTAGCGGGAGTGGTACCGGGGAGCTGTTTTTT. Its protein product is CASSRTSGSGTGELFF.